The 22 T cell receptor beta chains presented below share a single source sample, sequenced in a study of blood T cells in healthy people across ages. Using a J-beta primer mix together with a sample-barcoded 5' primer, a second PCR was run for roughly 6 to 12 cycles. TCRdb reanalysed the 5' RACE reads using MiXCR and keeps one entry per CDR3 protein. The sample records over 1.5 million distinct CDR3 sequences, less than 50% being singletons. The sequenced material came from blood. Every receptor here comes from a woman between 40 and 50 years old in good health.

The chain is built from TRBV27 and TRBJ1-1; perhaps TRBD1 as D (6 bases). Germline V CDR1 and CDR2: MNHEY, SMNVEV (reference sequence). Trimming removed 0 bases from V and 6 bases from J, with 17 bases in between. The CDR3 is 16 residues long. The CDR3 coding sequence is TGTGCCAGCAGTTTATCGCGGGGGCGAGGTTACCCTGAAGCTTTCTTT. Its translation: CASSLSRGRGYPEAFF.

In its sample, this clonotype was seen a few times. DNA of the CDR3: TGCAGTGCTAGAGATCAAGCGGCTCTCTCCTACGAGCAGTACTTC. Amino acid sequence: CSARDQAALSYEQYF. The chain has TRBV20-1 and TRBJ2-7; D is perhaps TRBD2 (5 bases). This CDR3 region has 15 residues. Germline V gene sequence: CDR1 DFQATT, CDR2 SNEGSKA (reference sequence). Deletions cut 0 bases from V and 0 bases from J, with 12 bases between.

The CDR3 loop is CASSSLPDGGSTDTQYF. For the CDR3, the DNA is TGTGCCAGCAGCTCACTCCCCGACGGGGGTAGCACAGATACGCAGTATTTT. This rearrangement joins TRBV7-2 to TRBJ2-3; D is perhaps TRBD2 (6 bases). Trimming left V 4 bases short and J 0 bases short, with 17 bases between. CDR1 is SGHTA and CDR2 is FQGNSA in the germline V gene. The CDR3 consists of 17 residues.

This clonotype was recorded a few times. This chain links TRBV7-9 with TRBJ2-7; the D gene is possibly TRBD2 (5 bases). Per germline, CDR1 SEHNR and CDR2 FQNEAQ (reference sequence). The CDR3 is 14 residues long. V lost 6 bases and J lost 6, with 18 bases in between. DNA for the CDR3: TGTGCCAGCAGGGGATACGGGGATTCCCTCGAGCAGTACTTC. Amino acid sequence: CASRGYGDSLEQYF.

This clonotype was recorded a few times. The V and J genes are TRBV20-1 and TRBJ2-3, with D hard to call. Germline assignment: CDR1 DFQATT and CDR2 SNEGSKA (reference sequence). The V gene lost 3 bases and the J gene lost 2 bases, with 12 bases spanning the gap. The CDR3 extends over 14 amino acids. Written as DNA, the CDR3 is TGCAGTGCTAGTACCCACCATGTCACAGATACGCAGTATTTT. Translation: CSASTHHVTDTQYF.

The chain carries TRBV27 and TRBJ2-4; 11 bases are a match to TRBD1. CDR3 length equals 17 residues. The V gene's germline CDR1 is MNHEY and CDR2 SMNVEV (reference sequence). With V trimmed by 2 bases and J by 6 bases, 9 bases remained unmatched. The CDR3 region has the DNA TGTGCCAGCAGTTTAACTCCAGGACAGGGGGCTGGAAACATTCAGTACTTC. Protein product: CASSLTPGQGAGNIQYF.

This clonotype was counted a few times. The chain carries TRBV20-1 and TRBJ1-2; D may be TRBD1 (5 bases). The CDR3 has 15 residues. Germline assignment: CDR1 DFQATT and CDR2 SNEGSKA (reference sequence). The V end lost 2 bases, the J end lost 3 bases, and 16 bases lay between the germline ends. The CDR3 sequence: CSARLDQGGDYGYTF. The CDR3 nucleotides are TGCAGTGCTAGACTCGATCAGGGTGGGGACTATGGCTACACCTTC.

The table lists this clonotype with a few counts. The rearrangement links TRBV4-3 to TRBJ2-7; perhaps D is TRBD1 or TRBD2 (5 bases each). The CDR3 is made up of 15 amino acids. The germline V and J ends were trimmed by 0 bases and 4 bases, with 13 bases remaining between them. Per the germline V gene, CDR1 is LGHNA and CDR2 is YSLEER. CDR3 region: CASSQELGARYEQYF. Written as DNA, the CDR3 is TGCGCCAGCAGCCAAGAACTAGGGGCGCGGTACGAGCAGTACTTC.

This chain joins TRBV27 and TRBJ1-6, with unresolved D. V dropped 6 bases and J dropped 3 bases, with 12 bases sitting between them. Looked up from germline, CDR1 is MNHEY and CDR2 is SMNVEV (reference sequence). This CDR3 is 15 amino acids long. For the CDR3, the DNA is TGTGCCAGCAGGGGGATCGGGGTCTATAATTCACCCCTCCACTTT. Translated: CASRGIGVYNSPLHF.

The chain employs TRBV6-6 and TRBJ1-5; the D is unclear. This CDR3 has 12 residues. Germline V gene data show CDR1 as MNHNY and CDR2 as SVGAGI (reference sequence). V shed 5 bases and J shed 3 bases, with 5 bases lying between them. CDR3 sequence (DNA): TGTGCCAGCAGTACCCCCAATCAGCCCCAGCATTTT. Translated, it gives CASSTPNQPQHF.

The J gene is TRBJ2-3, the V gene TRBV7-8; 11 bases align to TRBD2. The CDR3 runs to 16 residues. V dropped 4 bases and J dropped 6; count of bases not matched to a gene: 9. CDR1 SGHVS and CDR2 FQNEAQ come from the germline V gene. Written as DNA, the CDR3 is TGTGCCAGCAGCTCTATGACTAGCGGGAAGGGTGATACGCAGTATTTT. Protein product: CASSSMTSGKGDTQYF.

The chain employs TRBV6-5 and TRBJ1-6; D uncertain. The germline gives CDR1 MNHEY, CDR2 SVGAGI. V was pared by 0 bases and J by 7 bases, with 16 bases between. The CDR3 spans 17 residues. The CDR3, as DNA: TGTGCCAGCAGTTACTCGAGGGCGCCCCTCGAAAATTCACCCCTCCACTTT. This encodes CASSYSRAPLENSPLHF.

This chain joins TRBV4-2 and TRBJ1-2, with 7 nucleotides matching TRBD1. The CDR3 has 14 amino acids. The V gene's germline CDR1 is LGHNA and CDR2 YNFKEQ. The trim removed 1 base at V and 7 bases at J, leaving 6 bases unmatched. CDR3 coding DNA: TGTGCCAGCAGCCAAGGAGAACAGGGGCTTGGCTACACCTTC. Translated, it gives CASSQGEQGLGYTF.

Concerning this clonotype: A clone one base away is much larger, so this may be a read error. This chain links TRBV7-2 with TRBJ2-7; D is unresolved. Germline CDR1 and CDR2: SGHTA and FQGNSA. The CDR3 length is 15 residues. The ends were cut back, 8 bases at V and 2 bases at J, with 19 bases in the middle. The CDR3 sequence: CASGPTADTTYEQYF. The CDR3 DNA sequence: TGTGCCAGCGGCCCTACGGCTGATACGACCTACGAGCAGTACTTC.

The chain has TRBV20-1 and TRBJ2-5; TRBD2 matches 9 bases. This CDR3 is built from 15 residues. V lost 5 bases and J lost 6; bases outside the gene matches: 13. Germline CDR1 is DFQATT and CDR2 is SNEGSKA (reference sequence). CDR3 loop: CSAARGASGEQTQYF. The CDR3 DNA reads as TGCAGTGCTGCCCGGGGGGCTAGCGGGGAACAGACCCAGTACTTC.

This clonotype has a handful of counts. The gene calls are TRBV4-3 and TRBJ2-3; a weak D match, TRBD2 (6 bases). V was pared by 3 bases and J by 3 bases, with 13 bases between. This CDR3 comprises 15 residues. The germline gives CDR1 LGHNA, CDR2 YSLEER. CDR3 sequence reads: CASSQRGGETDTQYF. The DNA of the CDR3 is TGCGCCAGCAGCCAGCGTGGCGGGGAAACAGATACGCAGTATTTT.

The rearrangement uses TRBV25-1 and TRBJ2-3; D assignment may be TRBD1 or TRBD2 (6 bases each). The CDR3 is made up of 14 amino acids. V dropped 9 bases and J dropped 2 bases, with 15 bases sitting between them. Germline assignment: CDR1 MGHDK and CDR2 SYGVNS. The CDR3 protein is CASRGELITDTQYF. CDR3 nucleotide sequence: TGTGCCAGTAGGGGGGAATTGATCACAGATACGCAGTATTTT. The full variable domain, its missing parts supplied by reference TRBV25-1 and TRBJ2-3, is EADIYQTPRYLVIGTGKKITLECSQTMGHDKMYWYQQDPGMELHLIHYSYGVNSTEKGDLSSESTVSRIRTEHFPLTLESARPSHTSQYLCASRGELITDTQYFGPGTRLTVL.

The chain employs TRBV28 and TRBJ1-1; 8 bases map to TRBD1. Germline assignment: CDR1 MDHEN and CDR2 SYDVKM. This CDR3 comprises 13 residues. The V and J ends lost 7 bases and 4 bases, in that order; junction bases with no gene match: 5. The CDR3 DNA sequence: TGTGCCAGCACCAGACAGGGGTTCACTGAAGCTTTCTTT. Its protein product is CASTRQGFTEAFF.

This clonotype was seen just once. The rearrangement joins TRBV5-5 to TRBJ2-1, with a tentative D call TRBD2 (6 bases). Germline lookup yields CDR1 SGHKS and CDR2 YYEKEE (reference sequence). Trimming left V 6 bases short and J 0 bases short, with 16 bases between. This CDR3 contains 16 residues. This CDR3 is CASNLPRGSSYNEQFF. The CDR3 nucleotides read TGTGCCAGCAACCTCCCTCGGGGGAGCTCCTACAATGAGCAGTTCTTC.

This clonotype was picked up a small number of times. The chain couples TRBV20-1 to TRBJ2-1; the match to TRBD2 covers 11 bases. Germline CDR1 DFQATT, CDR2 SNEGSKA (reference sequence). CDR3 length: 18 residues. With 3 bases clipped from V and 3 bases from J, the junction kept 13 bases outside the gene matches. For the CDR3, the DNA is TGCAGTGCTAGTGATCGTCTTAGACTAGCGGGGAACTACAATGAGCAGTTCTTC. Translated, it gives CSASDRLRLAGNYNEQFF.

This clonotype was counted between two and nine times. The chain uses TRBV7-2 and TRBJ1-2; no clear D. CDR3 length: 17 residues. Trimming removed 1 base from V and 7 bases from J, with 22 bases in between. CDR1 is SGHTA and CDR2 is FQGNSA in the germline V gene. CDR3 nucleotide sequence: TGTGCCAGCAGCTTAGGATTTATGGTCCCCTCGGCTAGTGGCTACACCTTC. It is translated as CASSLGFMVPSASGYTF.

The CDR3 loop reads CASSVANFLGQGRNEQFF. In DNA form, the CDR3 reads TGTGCCAGCAGCGTAGCCAACTTTCTGGGGCAGGGTAGGAATGAGCAGTTCTTC. The chain is built from TRBV9 and TRBJ2-1; TRBD1 is a possible D gene (5 bases). CDR3 size: 18 residues. With 0 bases removed from V and 7 bases from J, the gap between germline ends came to 23 bases. The germline V gene encodes CDR1 SGDLS and CDR2 YYNGEE.